The 30 T cell receptor beta chains in this list originate from one sample, sequenced in a study of shared clonotypes between healthy human individuals. Produced via immunoSEQ multiplex PCR; TCRdb's table is partial and in-frame only. The sample includes roughly 1,600,000 clones, approximately 98.5% of them seen just once. The sequenced material came from naive CD4+ T cells sorted from blood. Noted subset: CD45RA+ positively selected. These receptors originate from a man aged 30 to 39 in good health.

The gene calls are TRBV11-2 and TRBJ2-1; TRBD2 might be the D (5 bases). V lost 0 bases to trimming and J lost 5 bases, with 11 bases between them. The CDR3 has 15 residues. CDR1 is SGHAT, CDR2 FQNNGV, per germline. The CDR3 spells CASSLEGGWHNEQFF. DNA of the CDR3: TGTGCCAGCAGCTTAGAAGGCGGGTGGCACAATGAGCAGTTCTTC.

The V and J genes are TRBV18 and TRBJ2-7, with TRBD1 identical over 9 bases. Germline V gene lookup returns CDR1 KGHSH and CDR2 LQKENI. The V segment lost 2 bases and the J segment 6 bases; nucleotides outside the gene matches: 5. The CDR3 loop spans 14 amino acids. CDR3 amino acids: CASSPGGQGFEQYF. CDR3 sequence (DNA): TGTGCCAGCTCACCAGGGGGACAGGGCTTCGAGCAGTACTTC.

The chain carries TRBV28 and TRBJ1-5, with D possibly matching TRBD1 (6 bases). Germline V gives CDR1 MDHEN, CDR2 SYDVKM. V lost 3 bases and J 9 bases, leaving 15 bases between the germline ends. CDR3 length: 14 residues. CDR3: CASSLEGHRRPQHF. In DNA, the CDR3 is TGTGCCAGCAGTTTGGAGGGACATCGTCGGCCCCAGCATTTT.

The chain links TRBV9 to TRBJ2-5, with 8 bases aligning to TRBD1. Germline V lookup: CDR1 SGDLS, CDR2 YYNGEE. This CDR3 is built from 16 residues. The ends lost 2 bases at V and 5 bases at J; junction bases unmatched: 11. Here the CDR3 reads CASSVGRQGSLETQYF. In DNA, the CDR3 is TGTGCCAGCAGCGTGGGAAGACAGGGGTCTCTGGAGACCCAGTACTTC.

With respect to this clone: At the DNA level, this CDR3 is encoded by other sequences in the same sample as well. The chain recombines TRBV5-1 with TRBJ2-1; tentatively, D is TRBD2 (5 bases). The CDR3 covers 15 residues. The germline V and J ends were trimmed by 4 bases and 4 bases, with 15 bases remaining between them. In germline, CDR1 is SGHRS, CDR2 YFSETQ. The CDR3 region has the DNA TGCGCCAGCAGCCTGGCGGGCGGGCGATACAATGAGCAGTTCTTC. Translation: CASSLAGGRYNEQFF.

The V call is TRBV9, the J call TRBJ2-7; D call uncertain. This CDR3 is 14 amino acids long. V lost 4 bases, J lost 5 bases, and 16 bases lay in between. Per germline, CDR1 SGDLS and CDR2 YYNGEE. In nucleotides, the CDR3 is TGTGCCAGCAGCATCGACCCCCTGGGGAACGAGCAGTACTTC. Translating gives CASSIDPLGNEQYF.

This chain uses TRBV5-6 with TRBJ2-7; TRBD2 is a possible D gene (6 bases). CDR1 and CDR2 (germline): SGHDT, YYEEEE. This CDR3 has 16 amino acids. V shed 1 base and J shed 0 bases, with 14 bases lying between them. The CDR3 DNA is TGTGCCAGCAGCTTGTCGTTTCGGGAGATCTCCTACGAGCAGTACTTC. Protein product: CASSLSFREISYEQYF.

The chain combines TRBV6-5 with TRBJ2-7; 8 bases agree with TRBD2. With 6 bases clipped from V and 6 bases from J, the junction kept 13 bases outside the gene matches. From germline, CDR1 is MNHEY and CDR2 SVGAGI. CDR3 length: 15 residues. The CDR3 DNA reads TGTGCCAGCAGCCGAACCCGGGGACTAGGTCTCGAGCAGTACTTC. Its protein is CASSRTRGLGLEQYF.

A remark on this clone: The same CDR3 arises from other DNA sequences in this sample as well. The chain has TRBV11-2 and TRBJ1-1; 7 positions agree with TRBD1. J was trimmed by 0 bases and V by 5 bases; bases with no gene match: 6. The CDR3 sequence is 15 residues long. CDR1 is SGHAT, CDR2 FQNNGV, per germline. CDR3 coding DNA: TGTGCCAGCAGCCCACGACAGGGTATGAACACTGAAGCTTTCTTT. Its translation is CASSPRQGMNTEAFF.

The rearrangement links TRBV19 to TRBJ2-1; TRBD1 matches at 8 bases. V shed 11 bases and J 6 bases; nucleotides not matched to a gene: 6. CDR3 length equals 12 residues. Looked up from germline, CDR1 is LNHDA and CDR2 is SQIVND (reference sequence). This chain's CDR3 is CAAKDRVNEQFF. CDR3 coding DNA: TGTGCCGCGAAGGACAGGGTCAATGAGCAGTTCTTC.

The V and J genes are TRBV18 and TRBJ2-5, with 12 nucleotides matching TRBD1. The CDR3 spans 15 residues. The trim removed 6 bases at V and 4 bases at J, leaving 6 bases unmatched. CDR1 and CDR2 (germline): KGHSH, LQKENI. Written as DNA, the CDR3 is TGTGCCAGCTCGTTGGGACAGGGGGCAGGAGAGACCCAGTACTTC. Its protein product is CASSLGQGAGETQYF.

The V gene is TRBV2, the J gene TRBJ1-2; 8 bases match TRBD1. CDR1 is SNHLY and CDR2 is FYNNEI in the germline V gene. The CDR3 is 14 residues long. V shed 9 bases, J shed 2 bases, and the junction held 8 bases outside the gene matches. The CDR3: CASGTGQANYGYTF. As DNA, the CDR3 is TGTGCCAGTGGGACAGGCCAAGCCAACTATGGCTACACCTTC.

Concerning this clone itself: Other DNA sequences from this sample encode an identical CDR3 as well. The rearrangement uses TRBV2 and TRBJ2-7, with D possibly TRBD2 on 5 matching bases. Looked up from germline, CDR1 is SNHLY and CDR2 is FYNNEI. The CDR3 consists of 14 residues. V was cut by 3 bases and J by 0 bases, with 9 bases left in between. The chain's CDR3 is CASSERVSSYEQYF. CDR3 DNA: TGTGCCAGCAGTGAGAGGGTTTCCTCCTACGAGCAGTACTTC.

V usage is TRBV7-7 and J usage is TRBJ2-2; possible D gene TRBD2, 6 bases. Trimming stripped 5 bases from V and 3 bases from J, with 7 bases between. There are 13 residues in the CDR3. Germline V CDR1 and CDR2: SSHAT, FNYEAQ (reference sequence). The CDR3 nucleotides read TGTGCCAGCAGCAGGGAGGACACCGGGGAGCTGTTTTTT. This sequence encodes CASSREDTGELFF.

The chain recombines TRBV5-1 with TRBJ2-7, with D possibly TRBD1 on 6 matching bases. CDR3 size: 13 residues. V was cut by 4 bases and J by 9 bases, with 17 bases left in between. Germline values: CDR1 SGHRS, CDR2 YFSETQ. The CDR3 nucleotides read TGCGCCAGCAGCCCGACGACAGGTATGGGGCAGTACTTC. This translates into CASSPTTGMGQYF. Based on the CDR3 plus reference TRBV5-1 and TRBJ2-7, the full variable domain is KAGVTQTPRYLIKTRGQQVTLSCSPISGHRSVSWYQQTPGQGLQFLFEYFSETQRNKGNFPGRFSGRQFSNSRSEMNVSTLELGDSALYLCASSPTTGMGQYFGPGTRLTVT.

The chain has TRBV30 and TRBJ1-1; D is unresolved. Per germline, CDR1 GTSNPN and CDR2 SVGIG (reference sequence). V dropped 1 base and J dropped 0 bases, with 12 bases sitting between them. The CDR3 loop spans 15 amino acids. CDR3 protein: CAWSGAGGMNTEAFF. Written as DNA, the CDR3 is TGTGCCTGGAGTGGCGCAGGAGGCATGAACACTGAAGCTTTCTTT.

In this sample, this clone turned up once. This sequence joins TRBV27 and TRBJ2-3; possible D gene TRBD1, 6 bases. V shed 5 bases and J shed 1 base, with 13 bases lying between them. CDR3 length: 15 residues. The germline V gene encodes CDR1 MNHEY and CDR2 SMNVEV (reference sequence). This CDR3 is CASSPLGAGTDTQYF. The CDR3 DNA reads as TGTGCCAGCAGTCCCCTGGGGGCGGGCACAGATACGCAGTATTTT.

Of note for this clone: Other DNA sequences in this specimen translate into the identical CDR3. This rearrangement joins TRBV29-1 to TRBJ1-1; no clear D gene. V was cut by 4 bases and J by 0 bases, with 6 bases left in between. Germline loops: CDR1 SQVTM, CDR2 ANQGSEA. The CDR3 sequence is 12 residues long. In DNA, the CDR3 is TGCAGCGTTGGCGGGATGAACACTGAAGCTTTCTTT. Translation: CSVGGMNTEAFF. Drawing the rest from reference TRBV29-1 and TRBJ1-1, the complete variable domain is SAVISQKPSRDICQRGTSLTIQCQVDSQVTMMFWYRQQPGQSLTLIATANQGSEATYESGFVIDKFPISRPNLTFSTLTVSNMSPEDSSIYLCSVGGMNTEAFFGQGTRLTVV.

The chain is built from TRBV5-5 and TRBJ2-1; unclear D gene. CDR1 is SGHKS, CDR2 YYEKEE, per germline (reference sequence). Trimming cost V 5 bases and J 8 bases, with 14 bases left between them. The CDR3 sequence is 13 residues long. The CDR3 region has the DNA TGTGCCAGCAGATATGTGGGTCAGTATGAGCAGTTCTTC. Protein sequence: CASRYVGQYEQFF.

The V gene is TRBV28, the J gene TRBJ1-5, with 7 bases fitting TRBD1. Germline V CDR1 and CDR2: MDHEN, SYDVKM. The V and J ends lost 6 bases and 6 bases, in that order; junction bases with no gene match: 5. This CDR3 spans 13 amino acids. CDR3: CASRETGLQPQHF. CDR3 sequence (DNA): TGTGCCAGCAGGGAGACAGGGCTTCAGCCCCAGCATTTT. The full variable domain, in which reference TRBV28 and TRBJ1-5 provide the parts outside the CDR3, is DVKVTQSSRYLVKRTGEKVFLECVQDMDHENMFWYRQDPGLGLRLIYFSYDVKMKEKGDIPEGYSVSREKKERFSLILESASTNQTSMYLCASRETGLQPQHFGDGTRLSIL.

Details on this clone: The junction departs from the called germline gene at one end, perhaps through a read error. The V call is TRBV6-5, the J call TRBJ2-3; no clear D gene. This CDR3 has 14 residues. The V gene's germline CDR1 is MNHEY and CDR2 SVGAGI. CDR3 sequence: CASSDSHTDVTQYF. In DNA form, the CDR3 reads TGTGCCAGCAGTGACTCTCACACAGATGTTACGCAGTATTTT.

The chain carries TRBV18 and TRBJ2-1, with D hard to call. Germline CDR1 and CDR2: KGHSH and LQKENI. CDR3 length: 14 amino acids. Trimming cost V 4 bases and J 4 bases, with 11 bases left between them. The DNA of the CDR3 is TGTGCCAGCTCACTCTCGCTAGGATACAATGAGCAGTTCTTC. It is translated as CASSLSLGYNEQFF. Supplemented by reference TRBV18 and TRBJ2-1, the full variable domain reads NAGVMQNPRHLVRRRGQEARLRCSPMKGHSHVYWYRQLPEEGLKFMVYLQKENIIDESGMPKERFSAEFPKEGPSILRIQQVVRGDSAAYFCASSLSLGYNEQFFGPGTRLTVL.

The V gene is TRBV21-1, the J gene TRBJ1-5; TRBD1 is taken as the D call from the table, unchecked against the DNA. TRBV21-1 is reported as a pseudogene. This CDR3 region has 12 residues. The CDR3 reads CASSKHRGSQHF. CDR3 in DNA: TGTGCCAGCAGCAAACACAGGGGGTCCCAGCATTTT.

The rearrangement links TRBV6-5 to TRBJ2-7; the match to TRBD1 covers 9 bases. The germline V gene encodes CDR1 MNHEY and CDR2 SVGAGI. V lost 6 bases and J lost 4; bases outside the gene matches: 4. There are 13 residues in the CDR3. The CDR3 sequence: CASRQQGAYEQYF. In nucleotides, the CDR3 is TGTGCCAGCAGGCAACAGGGGGCGTACGAGCAGTACTTC.

The chain employs TRBV4-1 and TRBJ2-2, with D unclear. V was cut by 7 bases and J by 5 bases, with 11 bases left in between. The CDR3 spans 13 residues. Germline V gene sequence: CDR1 MGHRA, CDR2 YSYEKL. As DNA, the CDR3 is TGCGCCAGCACCCCTGAAAGGACCGGGGAGCTGTTTTTT. Translated, it gives CASTPERTGELFF.

V and J are TRBV29-1 and TRBJ2-7; D possibly uses TRBD1 or TRBD2 (7 bases each). This CDR3 has 16 amino acids. The V end lost 0 bases, the J end lost 2 bases, and 17 bases lay between the germline ends. Germline V gene data show CDR1 as SQVTM and CDR2 as ANQGSEA. The CDR3 sequence: CSVEDYQGGSPYEQYF. CDR3 DNA: TGCAGCGTTGAAGATTACCAGGGGGGGAGTCCCTACGAGCAGTACTTC.

This clone came up once. The rearrangement uses TRBV19 and TRBJ1-1; D not resolved. CDR3 size: 14 residues. CDR1 is LNHDA and CDR2 is SQIVND in the germline V gene (reference sequence). Deletions cut 5 bases from V and 1 base from J, with 11 bases between. CDR3 loop: CASSHQWRNTEAFF. CDR3 bases: TGTGCCAGTAGTCACCAATGGAGGAACACTGAAGCTTTCTTT.

This clone is a singleton in its sample. The genes are TRBV7-9 and TRBJ2-7, with 7 bases lining up with TRBD1. Germline values: CDR1 SEHNR, CDR2 FQNEAQ (reference sequence). V lost 5 bases to trimming and J lost 9 bases; unmatched junction nucleotides: 4. The CDR3 totals 11 residues. The CDR3 sequence: CASSDRAPQYF. In DNA form, the CDR3 reads TGTGCCAGCAGCGACAGGGCGCCGCAGTACTTC.

CDR3 DNA sequence: TGCGCCAGCAGCTTGGTAGTAGCGGCCTACAATGAGCAGTTCTTC. Amino acids: CASSLVVAAYNEQFF. The rearrangement links TRBV5-1 to TRBJ2-1; maybe TRBD2 (6 bases). Trimming cost V 0 bases and J 2 bases, with 9 bases left between them. The CDR3 totals 15 residues. Per germline, CDR1 SGHRS and CDR2 YFSETQ.

The chain employs TRBV25-1 and TRBJ2-7; D remains ambiguous. Trimming cost V 5 bases and J 4 bases, with 6 bases left between them. The CDR3 totals 11 residues. Germline assignment: CDR1 MGHDK and CDR2 SYGVNS. The CDR3 region is CASSLLYEQYF. In DNA, the CDR3 is TGTGCCAGCAGTCTACTTTACGAGCAGTACTTC.